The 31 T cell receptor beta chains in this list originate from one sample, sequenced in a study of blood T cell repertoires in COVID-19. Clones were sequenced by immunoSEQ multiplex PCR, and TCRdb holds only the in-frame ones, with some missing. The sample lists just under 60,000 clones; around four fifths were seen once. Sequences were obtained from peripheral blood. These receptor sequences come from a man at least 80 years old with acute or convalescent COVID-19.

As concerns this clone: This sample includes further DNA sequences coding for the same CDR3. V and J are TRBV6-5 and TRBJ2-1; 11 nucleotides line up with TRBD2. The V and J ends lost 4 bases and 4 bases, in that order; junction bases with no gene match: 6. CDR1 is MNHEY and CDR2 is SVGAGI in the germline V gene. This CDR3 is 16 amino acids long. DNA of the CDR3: TGTGCCAGCAGTTCCTCCACTAGCGGGAGTTACAATGAGCAGTTCTTC. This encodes CASSSSTSGSYNEQFF.

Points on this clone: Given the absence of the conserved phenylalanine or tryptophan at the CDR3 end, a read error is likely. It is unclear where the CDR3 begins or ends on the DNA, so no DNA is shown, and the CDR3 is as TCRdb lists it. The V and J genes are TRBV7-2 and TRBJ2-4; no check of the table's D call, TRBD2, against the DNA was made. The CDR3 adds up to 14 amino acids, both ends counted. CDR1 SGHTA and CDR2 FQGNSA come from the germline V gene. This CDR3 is CASSFSIPGLPWEV.

DNA for the CDR3: TGTGCCAGTAGTGCCCGAGACAGGGGGCAGTGGGGCTACACCTTC. Translation: CASSARDRGQWGYTF. The chain combines TRBV19 with TRBJ1-2; 10 nucleotides match TRBD1. This CDR3 is built from 15 residues. Germline trimming cut 5 bases from V and 8 bases from J; bases unmatched to any gene: 11. Germline CDR1 is LNHDA and CDR2 is SQIVND (reference sequence).

The CDR3, as DNA: TGTGCCTGGAGCGACAGCTCCTACGAGCAGTACTTC. As protein: CAWSDSSYEQYF. The chain is built from TRBV30 and TRBJ2-7; tentative D call: TRBD1 (5 bases). This CDR3 contains 12 residues. The V end lost 3 bases, the J end lost 0 bases, and 6 bases lay between the germline ends. Per germline, CDR1 GTSNPN and CDR2 SVGIG (reference sequence).

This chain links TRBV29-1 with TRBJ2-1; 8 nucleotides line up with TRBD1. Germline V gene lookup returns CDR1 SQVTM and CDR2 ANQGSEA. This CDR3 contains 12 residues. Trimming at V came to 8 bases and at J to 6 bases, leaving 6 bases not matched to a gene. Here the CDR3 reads CSSRTGSNEQFF. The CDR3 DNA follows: TGCAGCTCCCGGACAGGGTCCAATGAGCAGTTCTTC.

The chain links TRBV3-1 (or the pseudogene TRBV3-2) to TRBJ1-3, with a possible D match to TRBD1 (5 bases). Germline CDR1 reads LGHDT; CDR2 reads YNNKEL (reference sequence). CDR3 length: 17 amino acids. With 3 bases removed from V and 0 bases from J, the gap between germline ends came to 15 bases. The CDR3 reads CASSQAFAGNSGNTIYF. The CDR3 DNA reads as TGTGCCAGCAGCCAGGCTTTTGCAGGGAACTCTGGAAACACCATATATTTT.

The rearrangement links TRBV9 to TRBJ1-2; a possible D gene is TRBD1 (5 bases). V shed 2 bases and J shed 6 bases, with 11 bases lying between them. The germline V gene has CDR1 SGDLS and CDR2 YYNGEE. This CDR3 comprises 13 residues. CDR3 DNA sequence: TGTGCCAGCAGCGTCCAGGGTACGCATGGCTACACCTTC. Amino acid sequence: CASSVQGTHGYTF.

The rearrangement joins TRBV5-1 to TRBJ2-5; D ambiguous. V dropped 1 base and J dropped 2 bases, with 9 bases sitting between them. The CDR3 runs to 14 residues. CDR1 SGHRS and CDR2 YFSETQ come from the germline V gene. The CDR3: CASSLNTVQETQYF. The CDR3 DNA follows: TGCGCCAGCAGCTTGAATACAGTACAAGAGACCCAGTACTTC.

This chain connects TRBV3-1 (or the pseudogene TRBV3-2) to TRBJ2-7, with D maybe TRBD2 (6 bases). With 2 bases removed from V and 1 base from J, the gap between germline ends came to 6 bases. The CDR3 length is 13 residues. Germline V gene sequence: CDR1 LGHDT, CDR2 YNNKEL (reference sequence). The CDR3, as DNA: TGTGCCAGCAGCCAACGGGAGTCCTACGAGCAGTACTTC. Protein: CASSQRESYEQYF.

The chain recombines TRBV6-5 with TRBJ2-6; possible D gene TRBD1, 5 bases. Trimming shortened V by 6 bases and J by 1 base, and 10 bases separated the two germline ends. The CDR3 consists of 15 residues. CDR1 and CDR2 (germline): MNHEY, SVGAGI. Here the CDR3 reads CASRYTGSGANVLTF. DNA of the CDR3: TGTGCCAGCAGGTATACAGGATCTGGGGCCAACGTCCTGACTTTC.

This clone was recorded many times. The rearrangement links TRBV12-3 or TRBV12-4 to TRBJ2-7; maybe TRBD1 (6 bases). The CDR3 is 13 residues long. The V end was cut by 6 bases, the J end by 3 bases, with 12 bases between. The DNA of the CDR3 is TGTGCCAGCAGCGGACAGCCCCACTACGAGCAGTACTTC. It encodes CASSGQPHYEQYF.

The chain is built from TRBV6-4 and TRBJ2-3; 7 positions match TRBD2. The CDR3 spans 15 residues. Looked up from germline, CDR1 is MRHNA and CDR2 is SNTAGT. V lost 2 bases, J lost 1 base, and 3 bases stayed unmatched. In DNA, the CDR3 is TGTGCCAGCAGTGACATGGGGGGGGGCACAGATACGCAGTATTTT. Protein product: CASSDMGGGTDTQYF.

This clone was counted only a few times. The CDR3 loop is CASSQILDLPGDTGELFF. The CDR3 DNA reads as TGTGCCAGCAGCCAAATCCTGGATCTACCAGGGGACACCGGGGAGCTGTTTTTT. The V and J genes are TRBV3-1 (or the pseudogene TRBV3-2) and TRBJ2-2; maybe TRBD1 (6 bases). This CDR3 region has 18 residues. Germline-derived CDR1 and CDR2 are LGHDT and YNNKEL (reference sequence). Deletions cut 2 bases from V and 3 bases from J, with 19 bases between.

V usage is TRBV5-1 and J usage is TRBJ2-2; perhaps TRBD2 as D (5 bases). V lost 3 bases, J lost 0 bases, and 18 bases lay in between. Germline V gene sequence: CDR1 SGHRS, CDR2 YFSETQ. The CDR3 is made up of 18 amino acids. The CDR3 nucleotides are TGCGCCAGCAGCTGGACGTCGGGATTTTCCTCGAACACCGGGGAGCTGTTTTTT. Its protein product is CASSWTSGFSSNTGELFF.

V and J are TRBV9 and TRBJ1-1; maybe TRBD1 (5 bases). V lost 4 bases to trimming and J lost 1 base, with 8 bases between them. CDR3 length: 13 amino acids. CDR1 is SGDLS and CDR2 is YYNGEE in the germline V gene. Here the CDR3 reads CASSRQGNTEAFF. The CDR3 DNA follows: TGTGCCAGCAGCCGCCAGGGGAACACTGAAGCTTTCTTT.

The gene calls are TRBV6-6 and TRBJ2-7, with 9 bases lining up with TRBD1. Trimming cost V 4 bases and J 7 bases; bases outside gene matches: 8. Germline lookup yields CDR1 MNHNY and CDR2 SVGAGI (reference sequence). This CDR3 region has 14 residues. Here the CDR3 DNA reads TGTGCCAGCAGTTCATACCTTGACAGGGGGGAGCAGTACTTC. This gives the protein CASSSYLDRGEQYF.

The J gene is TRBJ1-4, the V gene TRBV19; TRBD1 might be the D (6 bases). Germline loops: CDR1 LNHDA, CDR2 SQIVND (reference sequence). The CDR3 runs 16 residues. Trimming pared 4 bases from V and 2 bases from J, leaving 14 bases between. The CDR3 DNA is TGTGCCAGTAGTACCCAAACAGGGTGGACTAATGAAAAACTGTTTTTT. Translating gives CASSTQTGWTNEKLFF.

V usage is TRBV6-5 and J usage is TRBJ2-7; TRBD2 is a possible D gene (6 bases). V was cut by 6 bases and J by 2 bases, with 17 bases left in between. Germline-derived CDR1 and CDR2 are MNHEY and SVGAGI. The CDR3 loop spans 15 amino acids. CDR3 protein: CASRLSAGSTYEQYF. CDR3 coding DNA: TGTGCCAGCAGGCTCTCGGCGGGATCGACCTACGAGCAGTACTTC.

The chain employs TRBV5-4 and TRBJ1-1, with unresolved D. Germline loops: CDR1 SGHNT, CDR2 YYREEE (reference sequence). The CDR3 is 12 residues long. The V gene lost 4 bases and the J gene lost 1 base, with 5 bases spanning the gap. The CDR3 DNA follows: TGTGCCAGCAGCCAGGAGAACACTGAAGCTTTCTTT. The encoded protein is CASSQENTEAFF.

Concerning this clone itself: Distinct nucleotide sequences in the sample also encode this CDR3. The CDR3 bases are TGTGCCAGCAGTCATTCGGACAGGGGCAACACTGAAGCTTTCTTT. Amino acid sequence: CASSHSDRGNTEAFF. The chain is built from TRBV3-1 (or the pseudogene TRBV3-2) and TRBJ1-1; the match to TRBD1 covers 9 bases. The CDR3 spans 15 residues. In germline, CDR1 is LGHDT, CDR2 YNNKEL (reference sequence). V dropped 6 bases and J dropped 2; count of bases not matched to a gene: 7.

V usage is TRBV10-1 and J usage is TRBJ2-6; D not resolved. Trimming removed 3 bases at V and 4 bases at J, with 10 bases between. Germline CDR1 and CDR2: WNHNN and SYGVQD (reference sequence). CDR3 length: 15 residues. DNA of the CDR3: TGCGCCAGCAGTGATAGATATTCGGGGGCCAACGTCCTGACTTTC. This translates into CASSDRYSGANVLTF.

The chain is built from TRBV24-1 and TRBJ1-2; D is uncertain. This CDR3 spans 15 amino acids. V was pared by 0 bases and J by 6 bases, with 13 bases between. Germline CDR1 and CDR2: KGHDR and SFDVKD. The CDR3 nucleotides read TGTGCCACCAGTGATTTGTACCCTGGCACGAATGGCTACACCTTC. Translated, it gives CATSDLYPGTNGYTF.

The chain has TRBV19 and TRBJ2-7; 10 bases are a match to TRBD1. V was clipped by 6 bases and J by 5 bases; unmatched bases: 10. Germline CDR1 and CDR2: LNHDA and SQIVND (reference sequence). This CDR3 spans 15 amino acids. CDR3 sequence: CASSNRDRGRNEQYF. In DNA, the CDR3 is TGTGCCAGTAGCAACCGGGACAGGGGCAGGAACGAGCAGTACTTC.

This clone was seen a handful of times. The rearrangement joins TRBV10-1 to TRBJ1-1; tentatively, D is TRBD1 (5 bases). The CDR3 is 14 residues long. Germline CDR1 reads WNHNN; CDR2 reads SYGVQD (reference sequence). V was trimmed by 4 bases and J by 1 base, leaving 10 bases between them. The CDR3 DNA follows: TGCGCCAGCAGTGCAGGGCTTGGGAACACTGAAGCTTTCTTT. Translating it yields CASSAGLGNTEAFF.

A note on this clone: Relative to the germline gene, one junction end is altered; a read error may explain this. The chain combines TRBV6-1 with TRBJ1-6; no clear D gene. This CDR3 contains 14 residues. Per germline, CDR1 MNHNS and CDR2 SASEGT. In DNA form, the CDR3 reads TGTGCCAGCAGGGAAGGCAGCTATAATTCACCCCTCCACTTT. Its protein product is CASREGSYNSPLHF.

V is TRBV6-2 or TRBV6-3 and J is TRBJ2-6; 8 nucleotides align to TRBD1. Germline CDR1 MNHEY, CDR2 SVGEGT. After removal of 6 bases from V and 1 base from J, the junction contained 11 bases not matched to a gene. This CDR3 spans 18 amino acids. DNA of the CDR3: TGTGCCAGCAGCCCTACCGGGACAGGTATTTCTGGGGCCAACGTCCTGACTTTC. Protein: CASSPTGTGISGANVLTF.

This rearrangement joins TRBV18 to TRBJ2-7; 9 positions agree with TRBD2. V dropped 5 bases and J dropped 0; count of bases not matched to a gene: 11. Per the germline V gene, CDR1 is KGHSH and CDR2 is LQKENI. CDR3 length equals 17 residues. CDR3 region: CASSSTPATSGSYEQYF. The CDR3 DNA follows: TGTGCCAGCTCATCCACTCCAGCGACTAGCGGCTCCTACGAGCAGTACTTC.

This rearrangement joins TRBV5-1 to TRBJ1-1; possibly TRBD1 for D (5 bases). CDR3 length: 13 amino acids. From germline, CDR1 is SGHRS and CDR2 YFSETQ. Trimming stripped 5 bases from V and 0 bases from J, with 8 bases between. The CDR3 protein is CASRTAMNTEAFF. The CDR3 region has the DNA TGCGCCAGCAGGACAGCCATGAACACTGAAGCTTTCTTT.

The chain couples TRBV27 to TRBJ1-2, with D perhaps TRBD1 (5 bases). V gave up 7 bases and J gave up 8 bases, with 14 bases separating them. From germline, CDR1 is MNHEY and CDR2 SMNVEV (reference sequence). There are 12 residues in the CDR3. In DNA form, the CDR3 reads TGTGCCAGCACCGCACGGTGGGGCGGCTACACCTTC. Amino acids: CASTARWGGYTF.

The CDR3 DNA follows: TGTGCCAGCAGCTTGGCTCTACAAGAGACCCAGTACTTC. The encoded protein is CASSLALQETQYF. The chain recombines TRBV5-4 with TRBJ2-5; D unresolved. Germline V gene lookup returns CDR1 SGHNT and CDR2 YYREEE (reference sequence). The CDR3 spans 13 residues. Trimming took 0 bases from V and 2 from J, leaving 5 bases between them.

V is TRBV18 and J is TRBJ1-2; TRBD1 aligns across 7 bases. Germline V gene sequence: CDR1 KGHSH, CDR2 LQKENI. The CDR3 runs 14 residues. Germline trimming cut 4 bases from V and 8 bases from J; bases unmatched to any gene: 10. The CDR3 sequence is CASSQQGSVDGYTF. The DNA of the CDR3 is TGTGCCAGCTCACAACAGGGGTCAGTGGACGGCTACACCTTC. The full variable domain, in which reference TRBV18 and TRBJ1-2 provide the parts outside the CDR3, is NAGVMQNPRHLVRRRGQEARLRCSPMKGHSHVYWYRQLPEEGLKFMVYLQKENIIDESGMPKERFSAEFPKEGPSILRIQQVVRGDSAAYFCASSQQGSVDGYTFGSGTRLTVV.